Below are 28 T cell receptor beta chains sequenced from a single sample in a study of T cell responses to AZD1222 COVID-19 vaccine. Sequencing was performed with immunoSEQ multiplex PCR; in TCRdb, only in-frame clones are kept and a portion is missing. The sample carries 190,000 or so clones, approximately 89% recorded once. Sequences were derived from peripheral blood, sampled 28 days after the second AZD1222 dose. Source of these receptors: an adult who received the AZD1222 COVID-19 vaccine.

The chain combines TRBV10-3 with TRBJ1-3; D is undetermined. Germline V gene data show CDR1 as ENHRY and CDR2 as SYGVKD. This CDR3 is built from 12 residues. Trimming removed 6 bases from V and 8 bases from J, with 11 bases in between. DNA for the CDR3: TGTGCCATCAGAGACACGGTTGACACCATATATTTT. It is translated as CAIRDTVDTIYF.

The chain carries TRBV2 and TRBJ2-7; D is perhaps TRBD2 (5 bases). The CDR3 is 13 residues long. V lost 10 bases and J lost 3, with 16 bases in between. Germline values: CDR1 SNHLY, CDR2 FYNNEI. CDR3 DNA sequence: TGTGCCACTGCTAGCCAGGTGTTCTACGAGCAGTACTTC. Residues: CATASQVFYEQYF.

The chain couples TRBV28 to TRBJ2-3; the match to TRBD2 covers 7 bases. The V gene end was trimmed by 8 bases and the J gene end by 5 bases; junction bases not matched to a gene: 10. Germline CDR1 MDHEN, CDR2 SYDVKM. The CDR3 consists of 14 residues. The CDR3 DNA reads TGTGCCAGCCCCCGGGGGTGGGGGGGAGATACGCAGTATTTT. Translation: CASPRGWGGDTQYF. Together with reference TRBV28 and TRBJ2-3, the CDR3 gives the full variable domain: DVKVTQSSRYLVKRTGEKVFLECVQDMDHENMFWYRQDPGLGLRLIYFSYDVKMKEKGDIPEGYSVSREKKERFSLILESASTNQTSMYLCASPRGWGGDTQYFGPGTRLTVL.

This clone showed up just once. This sequence joins TRBV11-3 and TRBJ2-7; D gene ambiguous. Germline CDR1 reads SGHNT; CDR2 reads YENEEA. V was trimmed by 7 bases and J by 4 bases, leaving 17 bases between them. The CDR3 is 14 amino acids. The CDR3 protein is CASIAGPGSYEQYF. CDR3 nucleotide sequence: TGTGCCAGCATCGCAGGTCCGGGTTCGTACGAGCAGTACTTC.

J is TRBJ1-5 and V is TRBV19; 8 bases agree with TRBD1. V shed 4 bases, J shed 6 bases, and the junction held 11 bases outside the gene matches. The CDR3 covers 16 residues. Germline V CDR1 and CDR2: LNHDA, SQIVND (reference sequence). The DNA of the CDR3 is TGTGCCAGTAGTACCCGGACAGGGAGTAATTCTCAGCCCCAGCATTTT. Translation gives CASSTRTGSNSQPQHF.

A single count supports this clone. The chain is built from TRBV28 and TRBJ2-7; D gene uncertain. Trimming cost V 8 bases and J 6 bases, with 11 bases left between them. Germline CDR1 and CDR2: MDHEN and SYDVKM. The CDR3 has 11 residues. The CDR3: CASPTNREQYF. Written as DNA, the CDR3 is TGTGCCAGCCCAACGAACCGCGAGCAGTACTTC.

This clone was seen only once. The chain recombines TRBV2 with TRBJ2-3; 7 bases agree with TRBD2. The CDR3 runs to 15 residues. V trimming: 8 bases; J trimming: 0 bases; junction bases outside the gene matches: 8. Germline V lookup: CDR1 SNHLY, CDR2 FYNNEI. The CDR3 bases are TGTGCCAGCTATCCAGGGAGGGTCAGCACAGATACGCAGTATTTT. As protein: CASYPGRVSTDTQYF.

The chain carries TRBV3-1 (or the pseudogene TRBV3-2) and TRBJ2-7, with 12 nucleotides matching TRBD2. This CDR3 has 15 amino acids. Germline V lookup: CDR1 LGHDT, CDR2 YNNKEL (reference sequence). V trimming: 6 bases; J trimming: 3 bases; junction bases outside the gene matches: 6. The DNA of the CDR3 is TGTGCCAGCAGTCCGGGACTAGCGGGTTTCTACGAGCAGTACTTC. Its protein is CASSPGLAGFYEQYF.

The genes are TRBV7-9 and TRBJ1-3, with TRBD1 matching 12 bases. CDR3 size: 16 residues. V gave up 5 bases and J gave up 4 bases; unmatched junction bases: 6. Germline V CDR1 and CDR2: SEHNR, FQNEAQ (reference sequence). As DNA, the CDR3 is TGTGCCAGCAGCCCGGGACAGGGGGCGAAAGGAAACACCATATATTTT. Its protein is CASSPGQGAKGNTIYF. Full variable domain (remainder filled in from reference TRBV7-9 and TRBJ1-3): DTGVSQNPRHKITKRGQNVTFRCDPISEHNRLYWYRQTLGQGPEFLTYFQNEAQLEKSRLLSDRFSAERPKGSFSTLEIQRTEQGDSAMYLCASSPGQGAKGNTIYFGEGSWLTVV.

The genes are TRBV24-1 and TRBJ2-7; D is undetermined. Trimming left V 2 bases short and J 5 bases short, with 9 bases between. CDR3 length: 13 amino acids. In germline, CDR1 is KGHDR, CDR2 SFDVKD. The CDR3 DNA sequence: TGTGCCACCAGTGATTCAACAGTCGACGAGCAGTACTTC. Residues: CATSDSTVDEQYF.

V usage is TRBV2 and J usage is TRBJ1-3; D is perhaps TRBD1 (6 bases). The germline V and J ends were trimmed by 6 bases and 7 bases, with 28 bases remaining between them. Germline V gives CDR1 SNHLY, CDR2 FYNNEI. CDR3 length: 18 amino acids. CDR3 protein: CASSHLFTGKSSSNTIYF. The CDR3 DNA reads as TGTGCCAGCAGCCACCTATTTACAGGGAAAAGTTCGAGCAACACCATATATTTT. The full variable domain, with the rest looked up from reference TRBV2 and TRBJ1-3, is EPEVTQTPSHQVTQMGQEVILRCVPISNHLYFYWYRQILGQKVEFLVSFYNNEISEKSEIFDDQFSVERPDGSNFTLKIRSTKLEDSAMYFCASSHLFTGKSSSNTIYFGEGSWLTVV.

Notes on this clone: A read error may explain this, as a much larger clone is one base away. This specimen includes other DNA sequences encoding the same CDR3. The chain recombines TRBV3-1 (or the pseudogene TRBV3-2) with TRBJ1-1, with unresolved D. This CDR3 comprises 15 residues. CDR1 LGHDT and CDR2 YNNKEL come from the germline V gene (reference sequence). The V end was cut by 1 base, the J end by 7 bases, with 16 bases between. In DNA, the CDR3 is TGTGCCAGCAGCCAAGGGAAGGGAGCGCGCGGTGAAGCTTTCTTT. Its translation: CASSQGKGARGEAFF.

This clone was seen only once. The chain uses TRBV6-1 and TRBJ1-4, with 11 bases that match TRBD1. V lost 3 bases and J lost 7; bases outside the gene matches: 7. The CDR3 is made up of 16 amino acids. Germline V CDR1 and CDR2: MNHNS, SASEGT. This chain's CDR3 is CASSDPGTGGSEKLFF. The CDR3 coding sequence is TGTGCCAGCAGTGACCCCGGGACAGGGGGATCTGAAAAACTGTTTTTT.

The V gene is TRBV28, the J gene TRBJ2-1; tentatively, D is TRBD2 (6 bases). The CDR3 runs to 14 residues. V was cut by 1 base and J by 4 bases, with 8 bases left in between. Germline CDR1 and CDR2: MDHEN and SYDVKM. CDR3 amino acids: CASSLSGDYNEQFF. CDR3 bases: TGTGCCAGCAGTTTATCGGGGGATTACAATGAGCAGTTCTTC.

V is TRBV7-8 and J is TRBJ1-4, with 8 bases identical to TRBD1. V was clipped by 4 bases and J by 8 bases; unmatched bases: 6. The CDR3 spans 14 residues. CDR1 and CDR2 (germline): SGHVS, FQNEAQ. In DNA, the CDR3 is TGTGCCAGCAGCTCCAGGGGGCGAAGGGAAAAACTGTTTTTT. The encoded protein is CASSSRGRREKLFF.

The J gene is TRBJ2-3, the V gene TRBV11-2; 10 bases are shared with TRBD2. CDR3 length: 18 residues. CDR1 is SGHAT and CDR2 is FQNNGV in the germline V gene. Trimming at V came to 1 base and at J to 0 bases, leaving 7 bases not matched to a gene. CDR3 in amino acids: CASSLGPSGSLSTDTQYF. Written as DNA, the CDR3 is TGTGCCAGCAGCTTAGGGCCTAGCGGGAGCCTTAGCACAGATACGCAGTATTTT.

The rearrangement joins TRBV21-1 to TRBJ1-1. TRBV21-1 is described as a pseudogene. The CDR3 totals 19 residues. Here the CDR3 reads CASSKKKGGVIDMNTEAFF. CDR3 nucleotide sequence: TGTGCCAGCAGCAAAAAAAAGGGAGGGGTAATAGACATGAACACTGAAGCTTTCTTT.

The chain recombines TRBV20-1 with TRBJ1-2, with 9 bases fitting TRBD1. Unmatched junction bases numbered 0, after V lost 5 bases and J lost 8 bases. This CDR3 comprises 10 residues. Germline V gives CDR1 DFQATT, CDR2 SNEGSKA (reference sequence). CDR3 sequence reads: CSADRGGYTF. The CDR3, as DNA: TGCAGTGCTGACAGGGGGGGCTACACCTTC.

The chain recombines TRBV19 with TRBJ1-5; 10 bases are a match to TRBD1. This CDR3 contains 14 residues. CDR1 is LNHDA and CDR2 is SQIVND in the germline V gene (reference sequence). J lost 7 bases, V lost 3 bases, and 3 bases had no gene match. The CDR3 DNA reads as TGTGCCAGTAGTATGGGGACAGGGGAGCAGCCCCAGCATTTT. This codes for CASSMGTGEQPQHF. The entire variable domain, with the rest obtained from reference TRBV19 and TRBJ1-5, is as follows: DGGITQSPKYLFRKEGQNVTLSCEQNLNHDAMYWYRQDPGQGLRLIYYSQIVNDFQKGDIAEGYSVSREKKESFPLTVTSAQKNPTAFYLCASSMGTGEQPQHFGDGTRLSIL.

The V gene is TRBV19, the J gene TRBJ2-1, with TRBD2 matching over 9 bases. Germline V lookup: CDR1 LNHDA, CDR2 SQIVND (reference sequence). There are 15 residues in the CDR3. V was clipped by 3 bases and J by 5 bases; unmatched bases: 5. CDR3 in DNA: TGTGCCAGTAGTATTCTGGTAGCGGGAGACAATGAGCAGTTCTTC. Protein: CASSILVAGDNEQFF.

This rearrangement joins TRBV7-9 to TRBJ2-1, with D unclear. The CDR3 totals 13 residues. Per the germline V gene, CDR1 is SEHNR and CDR2 is FQNEAQ (reference sequence). V was clipped by 5 bases and J by 8 bases, with 13 bases between them. The CDR3 loop is CASSPDPGHEQFF. The CDR3 nucleotides are TGTGCCAGCAGCCCTGACCCCGGGCATGAGCAGTTCTTC.

This chain uses TRBV9 with TRBJ1-4; D is undetermined. The CDR3 spans 15 residues. V shed 5 bases and J shed 3 bases, with 14 bases lying between them. Germline lookup yields CDR1 SGDLS and CDR2 YYNGEE. Here the CDR3 DNA reads TGTGCCAGCAGTGCCCCCCCGGCAGCTAATGAAAAACTGTTTTTT. This sequence encodes CASSAPPAANEKLFF.

The table lists this clone with a few counts. The rearrangement uses TRBV28 and TRBJ1-1; no definite D call. Germline V gene sequence: CDR1 MDHEN, CDR2 SYDVKM. This CDR3 contains 10 residues. CDR3 sequence: CGVKRTEAFF. CDR3 coding DNA: TGTGGGGTAAAAAGGACTGAAGCTTTCTTT.

In its sample, this clone was seen once. This chain links TRBV28 with TRBJ1-2, with unresolved D. From germline, CDR1 is MDHEN and CDR2 SYDVKM. The CDR3 has 16 amino acids. V lost 0 bases to trimming and J lost 8 bases, with 19 bases between them. The CDR3 spells CASSLWEGPQSGGYTF. Written as DNA, the CDR3 is TGTGCCAGCAGTTTATGGGAAGGACCGCAGTCGGGAGGCTACACCTTC.

This chain links TRBV6-5 with TRBJ1-2; 7 nucleotides line up with TRBD1. The germline V gene has CDR1 MNHEY and CDR2 SVGAGI. This CDR3 spans 15 amino acids. The V segment lost 0 bases and the J segment 4 bases; nucleotides outside the gene matches: 5. The CDR3 loop is CASSYSGRGSYGYTF. As DNA, the CDR3 is TGTGCCAGCAGTTACTCAGGCAGGGGGTCCTATGGCTACACCTTC.

V is TRBV30 and J is TRBJ1-2, with D maybe TRBD1 (5 bases). The V end was cut by 3 bases, the J end by 0 bases, with 14 bases between. Germline V gene lookup returns CDR1 GTSNPN and CDR2 SVGIG (reference sequence). The CDR3 has 15 amino acids. As DNA, the CDR3 is TGTGCCTGGAGCACTCAAGGGGAAGCTAACTATGGCTACACCTTC. As protein: CAWSTQGEANYGYTF.

The chain joins TRBV10-3 to TRBJ2-1, with unresolved D. Trimming took 1 base from V and 10 from J, leaving 8 bases between them. CDR1 and CDR2 from the germline V gene are ENHRY and SYGVKD. The CDR3 is 12 residues long. The CDR3 coding sequence is TGTGCCATCAGTGAGTACGACCGGGAGCAGTTCTTC. It codes for CAISEYDREQFF.

The chain combines TRBV3-1 (or the pseudogene TRBV3-2) with TRBJ1-1; possible D gene TRBD1, 5 bases. Trimming took 3 bases from V and 1 from J, leaving 9 bases between them. This CDR3 comprises 14 residues. From germline, CDR1 is LGHDT and CDR2 YNNKEL (reference sequence). CDR3 nucleotide sequence: TGTGCCAGCAGCCAGCGGACACCGAACACTGAAGCTTTCTTT. Encoded protein: CASSQRTPNTEAFF.